These 18 T cell receptor beta chains were all obtained from the same sample, sequenced in a study of blood T cell repertoires in COVID-19. Some clones are missing from TCRdb's copy, which holds only in-frame ones; the method was immunoSEQ multiplex PCR. The sample contains tens of thousands of clones, approximately 90% of which appear only once. The sequencing sample was made of peripheral blood. The receptors come from a man in his fifties or sixties with COVID-19, enrolled during active disease.

This clone was picked up a small number of times. V and J are TRBV19 and TRBJ1-2; TRBD1 matches 11 bases. There are 16 residues in the CDR3. Trimming cost V 5 bases and J 4 bases; bases outside gene matches: 9. Germline CDR1 is LNHDA and CDR2 is SQIVND (reference sequence). The CDR3 reads CASSGQGARGPYGYTF. Written as DNA, the CDR3 is TGTGCCAGTAGTGGACAGGGGGCGAGGGGCCCCTATGGCTACACCTTC.

The rearrangement joins TRBV19 to TRBJ2-3; 7 bases are shared with TRBD1. The length of the CDR3 is 16 residues. CDR1 and CDR2 from the germline V gene are LNHDA and SQIVND (reference sequence). V dropped 5 bases and J dropped 2; count of bases not matched to a gene: 10. DNA of the CDR3: TGTGCCAGTAGTGCCCGGGACAGTAGGTCCACAGATACGCAGTATTTT. Encoded protein: CASSARDSRSTDTQYF.

The chain uses TRBV18 and TRBJ1-4; D gene ambiguous. Germline-derived CDR1 and CDR2 are KGHSH and LQKENI. The V end lost 3 bases, the J end lost 0 bases, and 23 bases lay between the germline ends. The CDR3 is made up of 20 amino acids. The CDR3 DNA sequence: TGTGCCAGCTCACCTGGACGGGGAAGGATCCCGCTTGCAACTAATGAAAAACTGTTTTTT. This gives the protein CASSPGRGRIPLATNEKLFF. The whole variable domain, filled in from reference TRBV18 and TRBJ1-4, reads NAGVMQNPRHLVRRRGQEARLRCSPMKGHSHVYWYRQLPEEGLKFMVYLQKENIIDESGMPKERFSAEFPKEGPSILRIQQVVRGDSAAYFCASSPGRGRIPLATNEKLFFGSGTQLSVL.

The chain links TRBV9 to TRBJ2-7; possibly TRBD2 for D (5 bases). The CDR3 contains 13 residues. Germline V gives CDR1 SGDLS, CDR2 YYNGEE. Trimming cost V 0 bases and J 6 bases, with 10 bases left between them. Here the CDR3 DNA reads TGTGCCAGCAGCGTAGGGGCTAGCCCCGAGCAGTACTTC. It codes for CASSVGASPEQYF.

The chain carries TRBV4-3 and TRBJ2-3; 9 bases align to TRBD2. CDR3 length: 16 residues. The junction had 6 bases not matched to a gene; V was cut back by 3 bases and J by 2 bases. Germline CDR1 reads LGHNA; CDR2 reads YSLEER. The CDR3 DNA sequence: TGCGCCAGCAGCCACCAGACTAGCGGACACACAGATACGCAGTATTTT. This sequence encodes CASSHQTSGHTDTQYF.

This chain links TRBV2 with TRBJ2-1; 13 bases fit TRBD2. Trimming at V came to 3 bases and at J to 5 bases, leaving 7 bases not matched to a gene. Germline V gene lookup returns CDR1 SNHLY and CDR2 FYNNEI. The CDR3 has 17 residues. The CDR3 sequence is CASSDPGLAGVNNEQFF. Written as DNA, the CDR3 is TGTGCCAGCAGTGACCCCGGACTAGCGGGAGTAAACAATGAGCAGTTCTTC.

The V gene is TRBV11-2, the J gene TRBJ1-2; no clear D. CDR1 is SGHAT and CDR2 is FQNNGV in the germline V gene. The CDR3 consists of 12 residues. The V and J ends lost 5 bases and 6 bases respectively, with 10 bases between them. Written as DNA, the CDR3 is TGTGCCAGCAGCGCCGGGATCGATGGCTACACCTTC. This codes for CASSAGIDGYTF.

In this sample, this clone turned up a few times. The chain carries TRBV4-1 and TRBJ1-4; 8 positions match TRBD1. The germline CDR1 and CDR2 sequences are MGHRA and YSYEKL. Losses at the gene ends were 5 bases for V and 8 bases for J; bases not matched to a gene: 19. The CDR3 sequence is 18 residues long. CDR3 sequence (DNA): TGCGCCAGCAGCGGAGGACCGGGACAGGCGGCTTTAGGGGAAAAACTGTTTTTT. Its protein is CASSGGPGQAALGEKLFF.

This rearrangement joins TRBV7-3 to TRBJ1-1, with TRBD1 matching over 8 bases. CDR3 length equals 17 residues. The germline V gene encodes CDR1 SGHTA and CDR2 FQGTGA. J gave up 0 bases and V 4 bases, and 10 bases lay outside the gene matches. CDR3 sequence reads: CASSSGQGKFMNTEAFF. CDR3 bases: TGTGCCAGCAGCTCAGGACAGGGAAAATTCATGAACACTGAAGCTTTCTTT.

This sequence joins TRBV28 and TRBJ2-1; the D gene is possibly TRBD2 (5 bases). Germline V gene data show CDR1 as MDHEN and CDR2 as SYDVKM. The CDR3 spans 13 residues. V was trimmed by 3 bases and J by 15 bases, leaving 18 bases between them. The CDR3 DNA is TGTGCCAGCAGTTTTCCCGGGCAGCTGGAGGTGTTCTTC. Translating gives CASSFPGQLEVFF.

The chain recombines TRBV5-1 with TRBJ2-1; the match to TRBD1 covers 10 bases. Germline CDR1 SGHRS, CDR2 YFSETQ. The CDR3 is made up of 16 amino acids. V lost 6 bases, J lost 2 bases, and 8 bases stayed unmatched. The CDR3 DNA is TGCGCCAGCAAATCCTCCGGGACAGGGGCCTACAATGAGCAGTTCTTC. The encoded protein is CASKSSGTGAYNEQFF.

The chain is built from TRBV10-3 and TRBJ1-6, with D perhaps TRBD1 (6 bases). The length of the CDR3 is 16 residues. Germline V gives CDR1 ENHRY, CDR2 SYGVKD. V lost 3 bases, J lost 5 bases, and 14 bases lay in between. CDR3 bases: TGTGCCATCAGTGAACCTGGGACACGTAATAATTCACCCCTCCACTTT. It codes for CAISEPGTRNNSPLHF.

The rearrangement uses TRBV4-2 and TRBJ2-7, with 7 bases aligning to TRBD2. Germline trimming cut 5 bases from V and 0 bases from J; bases unmatched to any gene: 7. The CDR3 consists of 15 residues. Per germline, CDR1 LGHNA and CDR2 YNFKEQ. CDR3 region: CASSVSGASSYEQYF. The CDR3 DNA sequence: TGTGCCAGCAGCGTGAGCGGGGCAAGCTCCTACGAGCAGTACTTC.

The sample holds a few counts of this clone. The chain recombines TRBV5-1 with TRBJ1-5; 8 nucleotides agree with TRBD1. Per germline, CDR1 SGHRS and CDR2 YFSETQ. Losses at the gene ends were 2 bases for V and 5 bases for J; bases not matched to a gene: 3. CDR3 length: 14 amino acids. This CDR3 is CASSFGQGDQPQHF. CDR3 in DNA: TGCGCCAGCAGCTTTGGACAGGGAGATCAGCCCCAGCATTTT.

V is TRBV4-1 and J is TRBJ2-1, with 7 positions matching TRBD1. Trimming took 7 bases from V and 5 from J; bases not matched to a gene: 8. This CDR3 has 14 amino acids. Germline CDR1 MGHRA, CDR2 YSYEKL. The CDR3 here is CASTPGTVNNEQFF. The DNA of the CDR3 is TGCGCCAGCACACCCGGGACAGTCAACAATGAGCAGTTCTTC.

The chain combines TRBV14 with TRBJ1-1; D call uncertain. Trimming cost V 5 bases and J 1 base, with 11 bases left between them. The CDR3 is 14 amino acids. CDR1 and CDR2 from the germline V gene are SGHDN and FVKESK. CDR3 nucleotides: TGTGCCAGCAGCATGATACTACGGAACACTGAAGCTTTCTTT. It encodes CASSMILRNTEAFF.

The chain uses TRBV10-3 and TRBJ1-5; no definite D call. Looked up from germline, CDR1 is ENHRY and CDR2 is SYGVKD. V dropped 2 bases and J dropped 1 base, with 6 bases sitting between them. The CDR3 is 14 residues long. DNA of the CDR3: TGTGCCATCAGTGAGGGGCAGAGCAATCAGCCCCAGCATTTT. Protein: CAISEGQSNQPQHF.

The chain employs TRBV2 and TRBJ2-7; D gene uncertain. V gave up 6 bases and J gave up 3 bases, with 6 bases separating them. CDR3 length equals 11 residues. The germline CDR1 and CDR2 sequences are SNHLY and FYNNEI. In nucleotides, the CDR3 is TGTGCCAGCAGGGAGTTCTACGAGCAGTACTTC. It specifies CASREFYEQYF. Complete variable domain (other parts from reference TRBV2 and TRBJ2-7): EPEVTQTPSHQVTQMGQEVILRCVPISNHLYFYWYRQILGQKVEFLVSFYNNEISEKSEIFDDQFSVERPDGSNFTLKIRSTKLEDSAMYFCASREFYEQYFGPGTRLTVT.